The clone carrying this T cell receptor (beta chain) came up a few times. From germline, CDR1 is MNHEY and CDR2 SVGAGI. The CDR3 sequence is 12 residues long. The ends were cut back, 3 bases at V and 8 bases at J, with 9 bases in the middle. The record originates from a study of regulatory T cells in long-lasting Graves disease. Time point specified: newly diagnosed GD, antithyroid drugs for less than 3 months. From RNA extracted from PBMCs, the TCR library was made. From each patient, roughly 9 milliliters of peripheral blood was drawn and collected into an EDTA anticoagulant tube. Arm-PCR with iRepertoire HTBI primers amplified the CDR3 regions for these TCR beta libraries. MiXCR, run by TCRdb on the multiplex PCR reads, gives a single entry per CDR3 protein. There are just over 600,000 distinct CDR3 sequences in the sample; roughly 16% occur only once, and under 20% lies in the top ten. Another study also made use of these data, one on T cells in Graves' hyperthyroidism and ophthalmopathy.

This TCR was recovered from a woman in her thirties with Graves disease. The specimen comprised peripheral blood mononuclear cells (PBMCs), sampled at new diagnosis, from a patient treated with antithyroid drugs. The genes are TRBV6-5 and TRBJ2-3; no definite D call. As DNA, the CDR3 is TGTGCCAGCAGTTATCCGGCCAGTACGCAGTATTTT. Residues: CASSYPASTQYF.